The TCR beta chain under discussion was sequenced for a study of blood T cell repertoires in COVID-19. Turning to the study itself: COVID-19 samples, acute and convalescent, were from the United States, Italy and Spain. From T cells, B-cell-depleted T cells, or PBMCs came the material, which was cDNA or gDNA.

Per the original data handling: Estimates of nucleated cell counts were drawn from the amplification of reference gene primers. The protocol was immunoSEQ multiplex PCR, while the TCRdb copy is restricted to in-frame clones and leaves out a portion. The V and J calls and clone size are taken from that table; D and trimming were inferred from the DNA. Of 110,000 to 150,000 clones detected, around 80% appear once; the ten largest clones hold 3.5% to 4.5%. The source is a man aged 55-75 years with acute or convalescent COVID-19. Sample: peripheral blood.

CDR3 sequence (DNA): TGTGCCATCAGTGAATTAGCGGGAGTCGGCACAGATACGCAGTATTTT. It yields the protein CAISELAGVGTDTQYF. The genes are TRBV10-3 and TRBJ2-3; 9 bases match TRBD2. The V segment lost 3 bases and the J segment 1 base; nucleotides outside the gene matches: 5. This CDR3 is built from 16 residues. From germline, CDR1 is ENHRY and CDR2 SYGVKD.